This T cell receptor (beta chain) was found in a study of cytomegalovirus exposure and HLA in healthy donors. About the study: Early on, a data release was issued that held about 85 million unique TCRs from HLA-typed donors.

PCR employed 60 Vbeta and 13 Jbeta primers. Profiling relied on immunoSEQ multiplex PCR, and the TCRdb table lists in-frame clones only, not all of them. This sample carries tens of thousands of clones, about four fifths of them seen once, and the ten largest clones take over 1.5%. Whereas donors were nominally healthy upon sampling, unrecorded immune exposures were probable. Germline loops: CDR1 SGHRS, CDR2 YFSETQ. V lost 4 bases, J lost 6 bases, and 14 bases stayed unmatched. This CDR3 spans 17 amino acids. A remark on this clone: Antigen specificity is unknown.

Study results and caveats: Further analysis, carried out later, found HLA-associated TCR beta chains more clonally expanded than equally common other chains.

V is TRBV5-1 and J is TRBJ2-2, with 8 bases aligning to TRBD1. The receptor was isolated from a man in his forties in good health and CMV-seronegative. Sequenced sample: PBMCs. The CDR3 DNA reads as TGCGCCAGCAGCCCCTCTTGGACAGGGACTGGTCCCGGGGAGCTGTTTTTT. Translating gives CASSPSWTGTGPGELFF.